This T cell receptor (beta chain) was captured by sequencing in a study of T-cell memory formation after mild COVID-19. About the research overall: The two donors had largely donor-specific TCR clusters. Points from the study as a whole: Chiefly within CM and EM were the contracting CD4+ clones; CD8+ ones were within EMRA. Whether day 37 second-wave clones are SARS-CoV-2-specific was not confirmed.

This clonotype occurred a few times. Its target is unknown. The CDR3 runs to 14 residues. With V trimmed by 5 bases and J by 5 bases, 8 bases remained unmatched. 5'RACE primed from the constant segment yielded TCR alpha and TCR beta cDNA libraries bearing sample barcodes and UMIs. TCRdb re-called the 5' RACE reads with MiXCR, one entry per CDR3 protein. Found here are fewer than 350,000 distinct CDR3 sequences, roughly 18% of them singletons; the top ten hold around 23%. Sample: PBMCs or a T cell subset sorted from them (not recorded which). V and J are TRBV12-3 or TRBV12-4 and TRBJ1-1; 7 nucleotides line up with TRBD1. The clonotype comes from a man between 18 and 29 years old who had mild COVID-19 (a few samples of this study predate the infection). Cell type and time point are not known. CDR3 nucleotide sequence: TGTGCCAGCAGTCGACAGGGTTGGAGTACTGAAGCTTTCTTT. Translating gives CASSRQGWSTEAFF.